This T cell receptor (beta chain) was identified in a study of cytomegalovirus exposure and HLA in healthy donors. At collection, donors were nominally healthy, but unrecorded immune exposures were probable. CDR3 length: 13 amino acids. Germline CDR1 is SGHNT and CDR2 is YENEEA. Trimming shortened V by 2 bases and J by 3 bases, and 7 bases separated the two germline ends. A multiplex PCR was run with 60 Vbeta primers and 13 Jbeta primers. As handled by the study authors: Later, an analysis found roughly 80 million unique TCR beta chains, and 9.5 million to 11 million of these were shared. The assay was immunoSEQ multiplex PCR, and TCRdb's table has in-frame clones only and misses some. V and J calls and clone size are copied from that table; D and trimming were computed from the DNA. This table holds over 40,000 clones, around 68% found once.

The V call is TRBV11-3, the J call TRBJ1-1; no clear D gene. This sequence originates from a man aged 25 to 40 in good health and CMV-seronegative. The sequencing input was PBMCs. The CDR3 DNA reads as TGTGCCAGCAGCTTACGGGGATACACTGAAGCTTTCTTT. Translated, it gives CASSLRGYTEAFF.